A single sample is the source of the 14 T cell receptor beta chains below, sequenced in a study of blood T cells in healthy people across ages. Primers used in a second PCR of roughly 7 to 12 cycles were a sample-barcoded 5' primer and a J-beta primer mix. TCRdb passed the 5' RACE reads through MiXCR, listing each CDR3 protein once. The sample has 720,000 or so distinct CDR3 sequences, 35% to 50% seen once. Source material: blood. The receptors come from a man older than 75 in good health.

V gene TRBV4-3 combines with J gene TRBJ2-3; D gene uncertain. CDR1 and CDR2 from the germline V gene are LGHNA and YSLEER. CDR3 size: 14 residues. Trimming shortened V by 0 bases and J by 3 bases, and 7 bases separated the two germline ends. The CDR3 region is CASSQDPRTDTQYF. The CDR3 DNA follows: TGCGCCAGCAGCCAAGATCCTAGAACAGATACGCAGTATTTT.

This clonotype was found a few times. V gene TRBV7-2 combines with J gene TRBJ2-3; D unresolved. The germline V gene has CDR1 SGHTA and CDR2 FQGNSA. The V gene lost 5 bases and the J gene lost 1 base, with 16 bases spanning the gap. The CDR3 extends over 16 amino acids. In DNA form, the CDR3 reads TGTGCCAGCAGCCCCCATCGGGCAGGTCGCACAGATACGCAGTATTTT. This gives the protein CASSPHRAGRTDTQYF.

The V gene is TRBV7-9, the J gene TRBJ1-5; possibly TRBD1 for D (6 bases). Per the germline V gene, CDR1 is SEHNR and CDR2 is FQNEAQ (reference sequence). The CDR3 spans 14 residues. Trimming cost V 5 bases and J 2 bases, with 10 bases left between them. CDR3 DNA sequence: TGTGCCAGCAGCGAACAGGGTGGCAATCAGCCCCAGCATTTT. Protein sequence: CASSEQGGNQPQHF. The full variable domain, its missing parts supplied by reference TRBV7-9 and TRBJ1-5, is DTGVSQNPRHKITKRGQNVTFRCDPISEHNRLYWYRQTLGQGPEFLTYFQNEAQLEKSRLLSDRFSAERPKGSFSTLEIQRTEQGDSAMYLCASSEQGGNQPQHFGDGTRLSIL.

The chain has TRBV6-6 and TRBJ1-1, with D unclear. The CDR3 consists of 13 residues. Trimming took off 8 bases at V and 1 base at J, with 11 bases between the two ends. Germline V CDR1 and CDR2: MNHNY, SVGAGI (reference sequence). The CDR3 reads CASQGYANTEAFF. The CDR3 DNA follows: TGTGCCAGCCAAGGGTATGCGAACACTGAAGCTTTCTTT.

A word on this clonotype: The junction shows a germline mismatch at one end, possibly a read error. In nucleotides, the CDR3 is TGTGCCAGCAGCACGGAACAGATACAAGCGACCCAGTACTTC. This sequence encodes CASSTEQIQATQYF. The V and J genes are TRBV7-2 and TRBJ2-5; D call uncertain. Germline V gene data show CDR1 as SGHTA and CDR2 as FQGNSA. The CDR3 totals 14 residues.

This chain uses TRBV20-1 with TRBJ2-7; D gene uncertain. Trimming took 4 bases from V and 2 from J, leaving 3 bases between them. The CDR3 loop spans 10 amino acids. Germline V gene data show CDR1 as DFQATT and CDR2 as SNEGSKA (reference sequence). The CDR3 DNA reads as TGCAGTGCTAAAACCTACGAGCAGTACTTC. Protein product: CSAKTYEQYF.

This clonotype has a handful of counts. The V call is TRBV6-5, the J call TRBJ2-1; D unclear. The CDR3 loop spans 17 amino acids. Germline V lookup: CDR1 MNHEY, CDR2 SVGAGI. V was clipped by 0 bases and J by 1 base, with 13 bases between them. CDR3 amino acids: CASSYSGDPESYNEQFF. CDR3 bases: TGTGCCAGCAGTTACTCTGGCGACCCGGAATCCTACAATGAGCAGTTCTTC.

The chain joins TRBV12-3 or TRBV12-4 to TRBJ2-3; D uncertain. The length of the CDR3 is 14 residues. Trimming removed 6 bases from V and 4 bases from J, with 14 bases in between. The CDR3 spells CASSKIQWADTQYF. CDR3 coding DNA: TGTGCCAGCAGCAAGATCCAGTGGGCAGATACGCAGTATTTT.

This clonotype came up many times. The genes are TRBV20-1 and TRBJ2-1; a weak D match, TRBD2 (5 bases). Deletions cut 1 base from V and 2 bases from J, with 15 bases between. The V gene's germline CDR1 is DFQATT and CDR2 SNEGSKA (reference sequence). This CDR3 has 16 residues. The CDR3 reads CSARVGKLVTYNEQFF. CDR3 coding DNA: TGCAGTGCTAGAGTGGGGAAACTAGTGACCTACAATGAGCAGTTCTTC.

This CDR3 is CASRNTGGGGTEAFF. CDR3 coding DNA: TGTGCCAGCAGGAACACAGGGGGTGGAGGGACTGAAGCTTTCTTT. The V and J genes are TRBV27 and TRBJ1-1, with TRBD1 identical over 8 bases. Germline V gene data show CDR1 as MNHEY and CDR2 as SMNVEV (reference sequence). Losses at the gene ends were 6 bases for V and 5 bases for J; bases not matched to a gene: 11. This CDR3 is 15 amino acids long.

This clonotype was detected a few times. The J gene is TRBJ1-1, the V gene TRBV12-5; perhaps TRBD1 as D (6 bases). Germline CDR1 is LGHNT and CDR2 is FRNRAP. With 4 bases removed from V and 1 base from J, the gap between germline ends came to 10 bases. CDR3 length equals 14 residues. CDR3 bases: TGTGCTAGTGGTTCCGGGACAACGAACACTGAAGCTTTCTTT. Encoded protein: CASGSGTTNTEAFF.

This clonotype occurred a few times. This sequence joins TRBV7-2 and TRBJ2-7, with TRBD1 as a possible D gene (7 bases). Germline V gene sequence: CDR1 SGHTA, CDR2 FQGNSA. V gave up 3 bases and J gave up 2 bases, with 14 bases separating them. The CDR3 runs 15 residues. As DNA, the CDR3 is TGTGCCAGCAGCTTCCCAGGGGGGCCCGCCTACGAGCAGTACTTC. Translated: CASSFPGGPAYEQYF.

V gene TRBV6-5 combines with J gene TRBJ1-2, with TRBD1 matching over 12 bases. In germline, CDR1 is MNHEY, CDR2 SVGAGI. The CDR3 has 14 amino acids. V shed 3 bases and J 8 bases; nucleotides not matched to a gene: 4. The CDR3 coding sequence is TGTGCCAGCAGTTATGGGACAGGGGGCGAGGGCTACACCTTC. Its protein product is CASSYGTGGEGYTF.

This clonotype was counted between two and nine times. The chain carries TRBV6-1 and TRBJ1-4; D possibly corresponds to TRBD1 (6 bases). V lost 6 bases to trimming and J lost 0 bases, with 17 bases between them. The CDR3 length is 17 residues. Germline-derived CDR1 and CDR2 are MNHNS and SASEGT. CDR3 coding DNA: TGTGCCAGCAGAAGGACAGAGACATCGTCAACTAATGAAAAACTGTTTTTT. This translates into CASRRTETSSTNEKLFF.